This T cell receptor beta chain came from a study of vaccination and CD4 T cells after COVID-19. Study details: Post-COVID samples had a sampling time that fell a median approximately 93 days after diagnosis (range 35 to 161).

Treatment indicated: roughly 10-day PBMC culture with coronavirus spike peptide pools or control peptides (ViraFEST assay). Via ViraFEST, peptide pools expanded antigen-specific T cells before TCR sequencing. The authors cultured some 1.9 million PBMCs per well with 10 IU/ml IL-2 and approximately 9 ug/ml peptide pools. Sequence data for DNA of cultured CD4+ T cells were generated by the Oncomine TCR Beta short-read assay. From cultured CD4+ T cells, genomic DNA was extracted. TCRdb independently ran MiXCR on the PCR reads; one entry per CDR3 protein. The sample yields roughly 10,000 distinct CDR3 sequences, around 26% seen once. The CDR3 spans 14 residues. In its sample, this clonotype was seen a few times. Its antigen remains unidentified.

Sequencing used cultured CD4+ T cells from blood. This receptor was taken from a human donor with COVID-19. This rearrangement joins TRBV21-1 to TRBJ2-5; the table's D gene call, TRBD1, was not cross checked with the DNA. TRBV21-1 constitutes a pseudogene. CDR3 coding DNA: TGTGCCAGCAGCAAAGTGGACAGGAACGGGACCCAGTACTTC. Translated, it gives CASSKVDRNGTQYF.